The following is a T cell receptor beta chain sequence with its context. Its ends do not fully match the called genes, so a read error is possible. This entry comes from a study of molecular identifiers for immune sequencing clone quantification. TCRdb ran MiXCR on the PCR reads and lists one entry per CDR3 protein. The data contain about 500,000 distinct CDR3 sequences, around 21% of them singletons. The sample comprised naive CD8+ T cells from blood, with Jurkat cell RNA spiked in. Described subset: FACS-sorted CD8+CD4-CCR7+CD45RA+ naive T cells. The clonotype was recovered from a human donor in good health. Some libraries in this study had Jurkat cell RNA spiked in.

This chain's CDR3 is CASSVLQGWKTDAQYF. CDR3 DNA sequence: TGTGCCAGCAGCGTACTACAGGGGTGGAAGACAGATGCGCAGTATTTT. This chain links TRBV7-9 with TRBJ2-3; 7 nucleotides align to TRBD1. The CDR3 runs to 16 residues. Germline lookup yields CDR1 SEHNR and CDR2 FQNEAQ (reference sequence).